This T cell receptor beta chain was identified in a study of T cell responses to AZD1222 COVID-19 vaccine. Study-wide results and limits: None of the repertoires were sampled until the peak T cell response had passed. With two AZD1222 doses given, Spike-specific TCR breadth and depth both rose.

TCRdb's table, derived via immunoSEQ multiplex PCR, lists solely in-frame clones and lacks some. The data hold over 95,000 clones, with 70% to 90% observed a single time. The sample holds a few counts of this clone. What it binds is not known. V was cut by 3 bases and J by 0 bases, with 12 bases left in between. The CDR3 contains 16 residues. The germline V gene has CDR1 KGHSH and CDR2 LQKENI. The chain carries TRBV18 and TRBJ1-3; D unresolved. The TCR originated in an adult in good health. The sample in question was peripheral blood, obtained on day 0 of AZD1222 vaccination. The CDR3 DNA reads as TGTGCCAGCTCACCTGAAGGACTGAGCTCTGGAAACACCATATATTTT. Encoded protein: CASSPEGLSSGNTIYF.